This TCR beta chain was identified in a study of cytomegalovirus exposure and HLA in healthy donors. PCR amplification relied on 60 Vbeta primers (plus 13 Jbeta primers). TCRdb's copy holds only in-frame clones and misses some; the assay was immunoSEQ multiplex PCR. This sample has about 200,000 clones, with about four fifths found just once. This clone was detected a few times. The specimen was PBMCs. The origin of this receptor is a young man in good health and CMV-seronegative.

CDR3 in amino acids: CASCGSGAYNEQFF. The CDR3 DNA reads TGTGCCAGCTGCGGGTCAGGAGCTTACAATGAGCAGTTCTTC. This rearrangement joins TRBV5-6 to TRBJ2-1, with D possibly TRBD2 on 5 matching bases. The CDR3 totals 14 residues. Trimming removed 7 bases at V and 4 bases at J, with 15 bases between. Germline CDR1 is SGHDT and CDR2 is YYEEEE.